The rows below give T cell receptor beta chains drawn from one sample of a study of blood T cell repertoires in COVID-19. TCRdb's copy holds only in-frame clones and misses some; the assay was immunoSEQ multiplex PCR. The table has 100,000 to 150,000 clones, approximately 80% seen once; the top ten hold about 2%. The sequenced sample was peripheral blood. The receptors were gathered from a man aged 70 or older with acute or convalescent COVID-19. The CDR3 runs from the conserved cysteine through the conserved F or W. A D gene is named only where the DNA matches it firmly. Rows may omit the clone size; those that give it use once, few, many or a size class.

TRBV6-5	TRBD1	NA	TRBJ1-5	CASRGTVYSNQPQHF	TGTGCCAGCAGAGGGACAGTTTATAGCAATCAGCCCCAGCATTTT
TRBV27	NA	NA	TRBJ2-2	CASTWFLGTGELFF	TGTGCCAGTACTTGGTTCCTAGGCACCGGGGAGCTGTTTTTT
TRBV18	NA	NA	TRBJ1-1	CASSRGQTLNTEAFF	TGTGCCAGCTCACGAGGGCAGACCTTGAACACTGAAGCTTTCTTT
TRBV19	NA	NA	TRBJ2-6	CASSPEQGSGANVLTF	TGTGCCAGTAGCCCGGAACAGGGCTCTGGGGCCAACGTCCTGACTTTC
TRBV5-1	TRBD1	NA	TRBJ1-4	CASSPGTGGEKLFF	TGCGCCAGCAGCCCGGGGACAGGGGGTGAAAAACTGTTTTTT
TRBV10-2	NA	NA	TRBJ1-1	CASRSSDRGAGTEAFF	TGCGCCAGCAGGTCCTCTGACCGGGGGGCCGGCACTGAAGCTTTCTTT
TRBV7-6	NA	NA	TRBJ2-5	CASSLEGTWRIETQYF	TGTGCCAGCAGCTTAGAGGGCACGTGGAGGATTGAGACCCAGTACTTC
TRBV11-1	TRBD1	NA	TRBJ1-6	CASSSQGAIQPLHF	TGTGCCAGCAGCTCACAGGGGGCCATTCAACCCCTCCACTTT
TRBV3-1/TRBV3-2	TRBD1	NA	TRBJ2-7	CASSLGQGREQYF	TGTGCCAGCAGCCTGGGACAGGGCAGGGAGCAGTACTTC
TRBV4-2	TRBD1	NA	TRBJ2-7	CASSQRQGGVHEQYF	TGTGCCAGCAGCCAACGACAGGGGGGTGTCCACGAGCAGTACTTC
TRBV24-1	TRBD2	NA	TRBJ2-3	CATSDSTSGGAVGTDTQYF	TGTGCCACCAGTGACTCTACTAGCGGGGGGGCTGTTGGCACAGATACGCAGTATTTT
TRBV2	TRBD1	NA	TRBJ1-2	CASSRQGVYGYTF	TGTGCCAGCAGCCGACAGGGCGTCTATGGCTACACCTTC
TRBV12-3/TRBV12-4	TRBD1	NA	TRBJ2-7	CASSLKGASEQYF	TGTGCCAGCAGTTTAAAGGGGGCTTCTGAGCAGTACTTC
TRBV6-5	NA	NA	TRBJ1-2	CASSRDTQYGYTF	TGTGCCAGCAGTCGGGACACACAATATGGCTACACCTTC
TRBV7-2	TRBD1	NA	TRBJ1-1	CASSLSTGGNTEAFF	TGTGCCAGCAGCTTATCGACAGGGGGCAACACTGAAGCTTTCTTT
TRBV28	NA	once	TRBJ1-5	CASKNGGLTQPQHF	TGTGCCAGCAAAAACGGGGGACTAACTCAGCCCCAGCATTTT
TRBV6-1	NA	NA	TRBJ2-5	CASSEWGGRRAQYF	TGTGCCAGCAGTGAATGGGGGGGCCGTAGGGCCCAGTACTTC
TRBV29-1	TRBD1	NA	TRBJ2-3	CSVQGETDTQYF	TGCAGCGTACAGGGGGAGACAGATACGCAGTATTTT
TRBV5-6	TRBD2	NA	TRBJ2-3	CASSSLAGGTDTQYF	TGTGCCAGCAGCTCCCTAGCGGGGGGGACAGATACGCAGTATTTT
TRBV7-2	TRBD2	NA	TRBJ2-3	CASSWGTSGDTQYF	TGTGCCAGCAGCTGGGGGACTAGCGGGGACACGCAGTATTTT
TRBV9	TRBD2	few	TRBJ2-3	CASSVSGGASDTQYF	TGTGCCAGCAGCGTTAGCGGGGGGGCCTCAGATACGCAGTATTTT
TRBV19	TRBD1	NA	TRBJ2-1	CASSSGGAGKDEQFF	TGTGCCAGTAGTTCAGGGGGCGCGGGGAAAGATGAGCAGTTCTTC
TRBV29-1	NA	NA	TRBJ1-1	CSRRGNTEAFF	TGCAGCCGGAGGGGGAACACTGAAGCTTTCTTT
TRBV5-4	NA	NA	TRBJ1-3	CASSLGSSSGNTIYF	TGTGCCAGCAGCTTGGGGTCGAGCTCTGGAAACACCATATATTTT
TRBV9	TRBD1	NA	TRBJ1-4	CASSEKPGQVNEKLFF	TGTGCCAGCAGCGAGAAACCGGGACAGGTCAATGAAAAACTGTTTTTT
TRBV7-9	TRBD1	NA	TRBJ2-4	CASREAGGNKNIQYF	TGTGCCAGCAGGGAGGCAGGGGGAAACAAAAACATTCAGTACTTC
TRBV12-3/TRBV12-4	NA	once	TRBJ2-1	CASTIGVNEQFF	TGTGCCAGCACCATAGGGGTCAATGAGCAGTTCTTC
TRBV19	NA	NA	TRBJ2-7	CASSIGRGGYEQYF	TGTGCCAGTAGTATAGGAAGGGGCGGCTACGAGCAGTACTTC
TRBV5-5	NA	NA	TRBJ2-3	CASSRDRLRTDTQYF	TGTGCCAGCAGCCGCGACAGGTTACGCACAGATACGCAGTATTTT